The next 14 T cell receptor beta chains were all read from a single sample in a study of cytomegalovirus exposure and HLA in healthy donors. The primer mix had 60 Vbeta and 13 Jbeta primers. Clones were read by immunoSEQ multiplex PCR, and TCRdb kept only the in-frame ones, dropping some. There are 160,000 or so clones in the sample; 79% occur only once, and roughly 1.9% lies in the top ten. Source material: PBMCs. The receptors shown here come from a man aged 35-49 years in good health and CMV-seronegative.

This sequence joins TRBV5-4 and TRBJ1-1; no reliable D call. The CDR3 extends over 14 amino acids. Germline V CDR1 and CDR2: SGHNT, YYREEE (reference sequence). Trimming cost V 3 bases and J 4 bases, with 13 bases left between them. CDR3 coding DNA: TGTGCCAGCAGCTCAGAGGTTTCGGGCACTGAAGCTTTCTTT. As protein: CASSSEVSGTEAFF.

Of note for this clone: The junction departs from the called germline gene at one end, perhaps through a read error. This rearrangement joins TRBV7-7 to TRBJ2-1, with 12 positions matching TRBD2. Germline V lookup: CDR1 SSHAT, CDR2 FNYEAQ (reference sequence). This CDR3 has 17 residues. The CDR3 bases are TGTGCTAGCAGCTTAGGGGGGCTAGCGGGAGGGTACAATGAGCAGTTCTTC. It specifies CASSLGGLAGGYNEQFF.

J is TRBJ2-5 and V is TRBV18; tentative D call: TRBD1 (6 bases). From germline, CDR1 is KGHSH and CDR2 LQKENI. V dropped 4 bases and J dropped 2 bases, with 8 bases sitting between them. This CDR3 contains 13 residues. CDR3 bases: TGTGCCAGCTCACGACAGGTACAAGAGACCCAGTACTTC. Its protein is CASSRQVQETQYF.

This clone was detected once. This chain uses TRBV5-1 with TRBJ2-3; TRBD1 matches 7 bases. CDR3 size: 15 residues. Unmatched junction bases numbered 4, after V lost 2 bases and J lost 1 base. Per germline, CDR1 SGHRS and CDR2 YFSETQ. CDR3 sequence (DNA): TGCGCCAGCAGCTTAAGGGGGCTGGGCACAGATACGCAGTATTTT. It is translated as CASSLRGLGTDTQYF. Full variable domain (missing parts from reference TRBV5-1 and TRBJ2-3): KAGVTQTPRYLIKTRGQQVTLSCSPISGHRSVSWYQQTPGQGLQFLFEYFSETQRNKGNFPGRFSGRQFSNSRSEMNVSTLELGDSALYLCASSLRGLGTDTQYFGPGTRLTVL.

The V and J genes are TRBV11-2 and TRBJ2-1, with a tentative D call TRBD1 (5 bases). Germline V gene data show CDR1 as SGHAT and CDR2 as FQNNGV. The CDR3 loop spans 16 amino acids. Trimming cost V 5 bases and J 2 bases, with 16 bases left between them. This CDR3 is CASSASPRGAYNEQFF. The CDR3 DNA sequence: TGTGCCAGCAGCGCGTCCCCTAGGGGCGCCTACAATGAGCAGTTCTTC.

J is TRBJ2-3 and V is TRBV5-6; 11 bases map to TRBD2. CDR3 size: 14 residues. V lost 4 bases to trimming and J lost 4 bases; unmatched junction nucleotides: 2. From germline, CDR1 is SGHDT and CDR2 YYEEEE. The CDR3 reads CASSLAGGPDTQYF. The CDR3 DNA reads as TGTGCCAGCAGCCTAGCGGGAGGACCAGATACGCAGTATTTT.

The chain combines TRBV30 with TRBJ1-6; a weak D match, TRBD1 (6 bases). V dropped 4 bases and J dropped 9 bases, with 10 bases sitting between them. Germline V lookup: CDR1 GTSNPN, CDR2 SVGIG (reference sequence). The CDR3 consists of 12 residues. The CDR3 region has the DNA TGTGCCTGGAATAAGGGGGTTTCACCCCTCCACTTT. As protein: CAWNKGVSPLHF. The full variable domain, in which reference TRBV30 and TRBJ1-6 provide the parts outside the CDR3, is SQTIHQWPATLVQPVGSPLSLECTVEGTSNPNLYWYRQAAGRGLQLLFYSVGIGQISSEVPQNLSASRPQDRQFILSSKKLLLSDSGFYLCAWNKGVSPLHFGNGTRLTVT.

As regards this clone: An end of the junction differs from the germline gene, which may be a read error. V and J are TRBV5-5 and TRBJ1-4; 9 positions match TRBD1. This CDR3 has 18 amino acids. The germline CDR1 and CDR2 sequences are SGHKS and YYEKEE (reference sequence). The CDR3 sequence: CAGRRLLRDRVTNEKLFF. The CDR3 nucleotides read TGTGCCGGCAGACGCCTACTGCGGGACAGGGTCACTAATGAAAAACTGTTTTTT.

V and J are TRBV29-1 and TRBJ1-4; D unclear. Per germline, CDR1 SQVTM and CDR2 ANQGSEA. With 4 bases removed from V and 10 bases from J, the gap between germline ends came to 19 bases. The CDR3 is 14 amino acids. The CDR3, as DNA: TGCAGCGTTGCTGAGGATGGTACCCTTGGAAAACTGTTTTTT. The encoded protein is CSVAEDGTLGKLFF. The entire variable domain, with the rest obtained from reference TRBV29-1 and TRBJ1-4, is as follows: SAVISQKPSRDICQRGTSLTIQCQVDSQVTMMFWYRQQPGQSLTLIATANQGSEATYESGFVIDKFPISRPNLTFSTLTVSNMSPEDSSIYLCSVAEDGTLGKLFFGSGTQLSVL.

J is TRBJ2-3 and V is TRBV11-2; D perhaps matches TRBD1 (7 bases). With 7 bases removed from V and 6 bases from J, the gap between germline ends came to 17 bases. CDR1 and CDR2 (germline): SGHAT, FQNNGV. The CDR3 totals 14 residues. Written as DNA, the CDR3 is TGTGCCAGCACCCCGCTTTCAGGGGGGGATACGCAGTATTTT. It codes for CASTPLSGGDTQYF.

The V and J genes are TRBV9 and TRBJ2-2; 7 bases match TRBD1. Germline lookup yields CDR1 SGDLS and CDR2 YYNGEE. J gave up 0 bases and V 6 bases, and 5 bases lay outside the gene matches. The CDR3 is 15 residues long. CDR3 sequence: CASKGTDANTGELFF. As DNA, the CDR3 is TGTGCCAGCAAAGGGACAGACGCGAACACCGGGGAGCTGTTTTTT.

The chain couples TRBV5-1 to TRBJ2-7, with TRBD1 matching 10 bases. The trim removed 3 bases at V and 0 bases at J, leaving 9 bases unmatched. The CDR3 has 17 residues. Germline V CDR1 and CDR2: SGHRS, YFSETQ. The CDR3 DNA follows: TGCGCCAGCAGCTCGCACGGACAGGGGGGTTACTCCTACGAGCAGTACTTC. Translated: CASSSHGQGGYSYEQYF.

The chain joins TRBV5-1 to TRBJ2-7; 7 nucleotides align to TRBD1. Germline-derived CDR1 and CDR2 are SGHRS and YFSETQ. Unmatched junction bases numbered 11, after V lost 3 bases and J lost 5 bases. This CDR3 has 15 amino acids. In DNA, the CDR3 is TGCGCCAGCAGCTCATACCTGACAGGGTTGGACGAGCAGTACTTC. Amino acids: CASSSYLTGLDEQYF.

Regarding this clone: Other DNA sequences in this specimen translate into the identical CDR3. The chain carries TRBV5-1 and TRBJ2-3; the D is unclear. The V and J ends lost 0 bases and 0 bases respectively, with 8 bases between them. Per the germline V gene, CDR1 is SGHRS and CDR2 is YFSETQ. The CDR3 sequence is 15 residues long. CDR3 nucleotide sequence: TGCGCCAGCAGCTTGGGGCAGACTAGCACAGATACGCAGTATTTT. This codes for CASSLGQTSTDTQYF. Full variable domain (remainder filled in from reference TRBV5-1 and TRBJ2-3): KAGVTQTPRYLIKTRGQQVTLSCSPISGHRSVSWYQQTPGQGLQFLFEYFSETQRNKGNFPGRFSGRQFSNSRSEMNVSTLELGDSALYLCASSLGQTSTDTQYFGPGTRLTVL.